What follows are 20 T cell receptor beta chains derived from one specimen sequenced in a study of Siglec-9 on CD8 T cells in melanoma. Repertoires were generated with immunoSEQ multiplex PCR, while TCRdb's copy carries only in-frame clones and drops some. This sample yields 29,000 or so clones, of which 80% are seen a single time; approximately 6% belongs to the top ten. The sequencing input was Siglec-9- CD8+ T cells sorted from blood. The receptors were sampled from a human donor in good health.

The chain is built from TRBV30 and TRBJ2-3; maybe TRBD1 (5 bases). This CDR3 comprises 14 residues. In germline, CDR1 is GTSNPN, CDR2 SVGIG (reference sequence). The V end was cut by 5 bases, the J end by 1 base, with 13 bases between. The CDR3, as DNA: TGTGCCTGGTCCAGGGTAGGGGGCACAGATACGCAGTATTTT. Protein sequence: CAWSRVGGTDTQYF.

The chain recombines TRBV19 with TRBJ1-5; tentative D call: TRBD1 (6 bases). The germline CDR1 and CDR2 sequences are LNHDA and SQIVND (reference sequence). Deletions cut 1 base from V and 6 bases from J, with 13 bases between. The CDR3 totals 15 residues. In DNA form, the CDR3 reads TGTGCCAGTAGTATAGGCGGGGGGCTAAGTCAGCCCCAGCATTTT. Protein sequence: CASSIGGGLSQPQHF.

The chain is built from TRBV6-6 and TRBJ2-3, with 7 bases that match TRBD2. J was trimmed by 2 bases and V by 7 bases; bases with no gene match: 6. The CDR3 is 14 residues long. The germline V gene encodes CDR1 MNHNY and CDR2 SVGAGI (reference sequence). In DNA form, the CDR3 reads TGTGCCAGCAAGGCTAGCGGCAACACAGATACGCAGTATTTT. This sequence encodes CASKASGNTDTQYF.

The chain recombines TRBV19 with TRBJ1-1; D perhaps matches TRBD1 (5 bases). Between the trimmed V and J ends, which lost 3 bases and 8 bases, there was a span of 10 bases. CDR1 and CDR2 from the germline V gene are LNHDA and SQIVND (reference sequence). The CDR3 is 12 amino acids. The CDR3 bases are TGTGCCAGTAGTATTGGGGGAGGGGAAGCTTTCTTT. It yields the protein CASSIGGGEAFF. The full variable domain, in which reference TRBV19 and TRBJ1-1 provide the parts outside the CDR3, is DGGITQSPKYLFRKEGQNVTLSCEQNLNHDAMYWYRQDPGQGLRLIYYSQIVNDFQKGDIAEGYSVSREKKESFPLTVTSAQKNPTAFYLCASSIGGGEAFFGQGTRLTVV.

This chain uses TRBV10-3 with TRBJ2-7; a possible D gene is TRBD1 (5 bases). V lost 3 bases, J lost 2 bases, and 14 bases lay in between. Germline values: CDR1 ENHRY, CDR2 SYGVKD. The CDR3 is 15 residues long. CDR3 DNA: TGTGCCATCAGTGACACCGGAAAGGGGACCTACGAGCAGTACTTC. Translation: CAISDTGKGTYEQYF.

This rearrangement joins TRBV28 to TRBJ2-3; D is perhaps TRBD1 or TRBD2 (5 bases each). The germline V gene has CDR1 MDHEN and CDR2 SYDVKM. The CDR3 consists of 15 residues. The germline V and J ends were trimmed by 3 bases and 1 base, with 11 bases remaining between them. DNA of the CDR3: TGTGCCAGCAGTTTTTACCGGGGCGGCACAGATACGCAGTATTTT. This sequence encodes CASSFYRGGTDTQYF.

The V and J genes are TRBV4-1 and TRBJ2-3; possible D gene TRBD2, 5 bases. The length of the CDR3 is 15 residues. Germline CDR1 MGHRA, CDR2 YSYEKL. Trimming left V 4 bases short and J 2 bases short, with 13 bases between. This CDR3 is CASSRLASFTDTQYF. CDR3 sequence (DNA): TGCGCCAGCAGCCGGCTTGCTAGCTTCACAGATACGCAGTATTTT.

The chain combines TRBV7-8 with TRBJ2-1, with D maybe TRBD2 (6 bases). CDR3 length: 16 residues. Germline-derived CDR1 and CDR2 are SGHVS and FQNEAQ. V was trimmed by 5 bases and J by 7 bases, leaving 21 bases between them. The CDR3 loop is CASSAPWREVGNEQFF. The DNA for the CDR3 is TGTGCCAGCAGCGCCCCCTGGAGGGAGGTTGGAAATGAGCAGTTCTTC. Looking up the rest from reference TRBV7-8 and TRBJ2-1 gives the full variable domain: GAGVSQSPRYKVAKRGQDVALRCDPISGHVSLFWYQQALGQGPEFLTYFQNEAQLDKSGLPSDRFFAERPEGSVSTLKIQRTQQEDSAVYLCASSAPWREVGNEQFFGPGTRLTVL.

The count of this clone is one. J is TRBJ2-3 and V is TRBV4-1; 9 bases agree with TRBD2. This CDR3 contains 18 residues. The ends lost 0 bases at V and 0 bases at J; junction bases unmatched: 7. CDR1 is MGHRA and CDR2 is YSYEKL in the germline V gene. The CDR3 here is CASSQDLGLAGSTDTQYF. Here the CDR3 DNA reads TGCGCCAGCAGCCAAGATCTCGGGCTAGCGGGAAGCACAGATACGCAGTATTTT.

This clone was seen only once. The chain couples TRBV19 to TRBJ2-7; D is perhaps TRBD2 (6 bases). Germline CDR1 reads LNHDA; CDR2 reads SQIVND (reference sequence). V shed 4 bases and J shed 3 bases, with 19 bases lying between them. The CDR3 covers 16 residues. CDR3 coding DNA: TGTGCCAGTAGTACCATCTGGGGGGACCATTACTACGAGCAGTACTTC. Translating gives CASSTIWGDHYYEQYF.

The chain links TRBV10-2 to TRBJ2-1; D unclear. The CDR3 is made up of 14 amino acids. Trimming left V 8 bases short and J 4 bases short, with 15 bases between. CDR1 is WSHSY and CDR2 is SAAADI in the germline V gene. CDR3 loop: CASGSGSEYNEQFF. Written as DNA, the CDR3 is TGCGCCAGCGGTTCGGGTTCGGAGTACAATGAGCAGTTCTTC.

The rearrangement links TRBV7-8 to TRBJ2-2, with a weak D call TRBD2 (5 bases). Per germline, CDR1 SGHVS and CDR2 FQNEAQ. Trimming took off 5 bases at V and 1 base at J, with 14 bases between the two ends. The CDR3 length is 16 residues. The CDR3 protein is CASSLWTPQNTGELFF. DNA for the CDR3: TGTGCCAGCAGCCTGTGGACTCCCCAGAACACCGGGGAGCTGTTTTTT.

The chain links TRBV19 to TRBJ1-3; no firm D call. With 10 bases removed from V and 3 bases from J, the gap between germline ends came to 7 bases. The germline CDR1 and CDR2 sequences are LNHDA and SQIVND (reference sequence). CDR3 length: 11 residues. The CDR3 DNA reads TGTGCCACCGAGGGTGGAAACACCATATATTTT. It codes for CATEGGNTIYF.

In nucleotides, the CDR3 is TGTGCCAGTAGTGAAGAGGGTTATCAGCCCCAGCATTTT. It translates to CASSEEGYQPQHF. The genes are TRBV19 and TRBJ1-5; D is ambiguous. Trimming shortened V by 5 bases and J by 5 bases, and 10 bases separated the two germline ends. This CDR3 contains 13 residues. The germline gives CDR1 LNHDA, CDR2 SQIVND (reference sequence).

This chain uses TRBV27 with TRBJ1-5; no definite D call. Germline values: CDR1 MNHEY, CDR2 SMNVEV (reference sequence). This CDR3 is built from 15 residues. V dropped 2 bases and J dropped 0 bases, with 8 bases sitting between them. The CDR3 is CASSLTGNSNQPQHF. In DNA form, the CDR3 reads TGTGCCAGCAGTTTAACGGGGAATAGCAATCAGCCCCAGCATTTT.

This clone was seen more than once but under ten times. The gene calls are TRBV27 and TRBJ1-2; 7 bases agree with TRBD1. The CDR3 has 12 residues. Germline trimming cut 4 bases from V and 6 bases from J; bases unmatched to any gene: 2. Germline V gives CDR1 MNHEY, CDR2 SMNVEV (reference sequence). The CDR3 region has the DNA TGTGCCAGCAGTTCAACAGGGGATGGCTACACCTTC. Amino acid sequence: CASSSTGDGYTF.

This chain links TRBV19 with TRBJ1-1, with D possibly TRBD1 on 6 matching bases. The germline V gene has CDR1 LNHDA and CDR2 SQIVND (reference sequence). The CDR3 is made up of 13 amino acids. Trimming left V 7 bases short and J 8 bases short, with 17 bases between. The DNA for the CDR3 is TGTGCCAGTATCTCCATAGGTGACAGGGAAGCTTTCTTT. Translated: CASISIGDREAFF. The whole variable domain, remainder taken from reference TRBV19 and TRBJ1-1, is DGGITQSPKYLFRKEGQNVTLSCEQNLNHDAMYWYRQDPGQGLRLIYYSQIVNDFQKGDIAEGYSVSREKKESFPLTVTSAQKNPTAFYLCASISIGDREAFFGQGTRLTVV.

The V gene is TRBV5-8, the J gene TRBJ2-1; tentative D call: TRBD1 (5 bases). From germline, CDR1 is SGHTS and CDR2 YDEGEE. This CDR3 comprises 13 residues. V lost 5 bases and J lost 4, with 10 bases in between. CDR3 amino acids: CASSMTDYNEQFF. CDR3 nucleotide sequence: TGTGCCAGCAGTATGACAGATTACAATGAGCAGTTCTTC.

DNA for the CDR3: TGTGCCAGCAAACCGGACCCCTCTGGGGCCAACGTCCTGACTTTC. Encoded protein: CASKPDPSGANVLTF. This chain joins TRBV27 and TRBJ2-6, with D uncertain. This CDR3 has 15 residues. Trimming took 7 bases from V and 0 from J, leaving 10 bases between them. Per the germline V gene, CDR1 is MNHEY and CDR2 is SMNVEV (reference sequence). Combining the CDR3 with reference TRBV27 and TRBJ2-6 gives the whole variable domain EAQVTQNPRYLITVTGKKLTVTCSQNMNHEYMSWYRQDPGLGLRQIYYSMNVEVTDKGDVPEGYKVSRKEKRNFPLILESPSPNQTSLYFCASKPDPSGANVLTFGAGSRLTVL.

CDR3 loop: CASSSAGAGYGYTF. DNA of the CDR3: TGCGCCAGCAGCTCCGCGGGGGCGGGCTATGGCTACACCTTC. The chain carries TRBV5-1 and TRBJ1-2, with a possible D match to TRBD1 (6 bases). CDR1 and CDR2 (germline): SGHRS, YFSETQ. The CDR3 consists of 14 residues. Trimming left V 3 bases short and J 4 bases short, with 13 bases between.